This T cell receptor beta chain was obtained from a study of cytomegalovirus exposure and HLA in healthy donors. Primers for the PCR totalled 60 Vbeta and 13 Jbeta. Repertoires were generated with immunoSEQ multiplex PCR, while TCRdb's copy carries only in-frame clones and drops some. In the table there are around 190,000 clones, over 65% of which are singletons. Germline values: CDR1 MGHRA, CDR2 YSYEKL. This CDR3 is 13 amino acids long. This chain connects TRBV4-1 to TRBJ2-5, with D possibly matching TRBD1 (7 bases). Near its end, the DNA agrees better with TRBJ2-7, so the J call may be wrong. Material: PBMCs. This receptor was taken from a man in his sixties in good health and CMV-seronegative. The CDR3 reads CASRAGQYAEQYF. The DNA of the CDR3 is TGCGCCAGCAGGGCGGGACAGTATGCCGAGCAGTACTTC.